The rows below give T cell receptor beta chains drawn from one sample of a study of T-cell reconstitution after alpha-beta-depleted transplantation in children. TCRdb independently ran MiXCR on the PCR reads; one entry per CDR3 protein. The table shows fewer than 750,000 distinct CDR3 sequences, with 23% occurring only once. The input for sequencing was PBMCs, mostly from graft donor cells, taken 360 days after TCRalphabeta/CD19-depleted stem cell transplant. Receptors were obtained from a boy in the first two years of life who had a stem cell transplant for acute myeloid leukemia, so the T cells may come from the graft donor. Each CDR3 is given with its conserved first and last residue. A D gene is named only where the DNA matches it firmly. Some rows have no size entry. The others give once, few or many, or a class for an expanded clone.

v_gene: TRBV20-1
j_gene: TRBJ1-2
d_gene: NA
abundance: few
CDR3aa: CSPGHNYGYTF
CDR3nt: TGCAGTCCGGGGCATAACTATGGCTACACCTTC

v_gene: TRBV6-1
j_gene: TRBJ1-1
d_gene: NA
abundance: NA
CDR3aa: CASSDRRNTEAFF
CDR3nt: TGTGCCAGCAGTGACAGAAGGAACACTGAAGCTTTCTTT

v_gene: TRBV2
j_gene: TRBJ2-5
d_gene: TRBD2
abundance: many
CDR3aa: CASKAGGMETQYF
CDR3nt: TGTGCCAGCAAGGCGGGGGGCATGGAGACCCAGTACTTC

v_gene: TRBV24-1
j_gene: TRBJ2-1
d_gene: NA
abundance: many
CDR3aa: CATSPETGLSSYNEQFF
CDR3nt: TGTGCCACCAGTCCGGAAACAGGGTTAAGCTCCTACAATGAGCAGTTCTTC

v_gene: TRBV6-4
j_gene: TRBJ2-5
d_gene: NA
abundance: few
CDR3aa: CARGLIKETQYF
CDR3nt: TGTGCCAGGGGACTGATAAAAGAGACCCAGTACTTC

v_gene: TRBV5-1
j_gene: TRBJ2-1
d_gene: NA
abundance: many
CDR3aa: CASSRYDEQFF
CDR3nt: TGCGCCAGCAGCAGGTATGATGAGCAGTTCTTC

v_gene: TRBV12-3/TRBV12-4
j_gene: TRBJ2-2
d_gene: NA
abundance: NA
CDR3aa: CASSLAAGAAGELFF
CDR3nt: TGTGCCAGCAGTTTAGCGGCGGGGGCGGCCGGGGAGCTGTTTTTT

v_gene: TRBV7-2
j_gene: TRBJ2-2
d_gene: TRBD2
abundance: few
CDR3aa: CASSQGTSGTGELFF
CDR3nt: TGTGCCAGCAGCCAGGGGACTAGCGGCACCGGGGAGCTGTTTTTT

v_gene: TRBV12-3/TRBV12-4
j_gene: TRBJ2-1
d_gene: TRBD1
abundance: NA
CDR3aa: CATFDRADNEQFF
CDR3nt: TGTGCCACTTTTGACAGGGCGGACAATGAGCAGTTCTTC

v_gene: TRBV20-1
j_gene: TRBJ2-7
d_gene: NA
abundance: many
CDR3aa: CSARDKLLSYEQYF
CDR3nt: TGCAGTGCTAGAGACAAGCTGCTAAGCTACGAGCAGTACTTC

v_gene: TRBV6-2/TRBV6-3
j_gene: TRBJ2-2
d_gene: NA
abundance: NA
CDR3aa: CASSSGRDLPGELFF
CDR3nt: TGTGCCAGCAGTAGCGGACGGGACCTACCCGGGGAGCTGTTTTTT

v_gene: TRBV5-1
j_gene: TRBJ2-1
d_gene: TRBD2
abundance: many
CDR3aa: CASSFAGTSGGLLFSYNEQFF
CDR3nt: TGCGCCAGCAGCTTCGCAGGGACTAGCGGGGGGCTATTATTCTCCTACAATGAGCAGTTCTTC

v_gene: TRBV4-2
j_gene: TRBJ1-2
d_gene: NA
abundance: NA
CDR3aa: CASSPFPASPLRGYTF
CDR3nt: TGTGCCAGCAGCCCCTTCCCCGCAAGCCCGCTTCGTGGCTACACCTTC

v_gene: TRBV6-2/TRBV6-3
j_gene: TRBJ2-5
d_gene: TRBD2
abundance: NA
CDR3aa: CASSYSKGLAVETQYF
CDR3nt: TGTGCCAGCAGTTACTCGAAGGGACTAGCGGTGGAGACCCAGTACTTC

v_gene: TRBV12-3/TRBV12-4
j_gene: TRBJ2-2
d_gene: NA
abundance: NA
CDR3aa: CASIFGETGELFF
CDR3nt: TGTGCCAGCATCTTCGGGGAGACCGGGGAGCTGTTTTTT

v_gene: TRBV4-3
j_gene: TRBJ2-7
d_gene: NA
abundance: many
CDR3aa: CASRPARVYEQYF
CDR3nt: TGCGCCAGCAGACCAGCGAGGGTATACGAGCAGTACTTC